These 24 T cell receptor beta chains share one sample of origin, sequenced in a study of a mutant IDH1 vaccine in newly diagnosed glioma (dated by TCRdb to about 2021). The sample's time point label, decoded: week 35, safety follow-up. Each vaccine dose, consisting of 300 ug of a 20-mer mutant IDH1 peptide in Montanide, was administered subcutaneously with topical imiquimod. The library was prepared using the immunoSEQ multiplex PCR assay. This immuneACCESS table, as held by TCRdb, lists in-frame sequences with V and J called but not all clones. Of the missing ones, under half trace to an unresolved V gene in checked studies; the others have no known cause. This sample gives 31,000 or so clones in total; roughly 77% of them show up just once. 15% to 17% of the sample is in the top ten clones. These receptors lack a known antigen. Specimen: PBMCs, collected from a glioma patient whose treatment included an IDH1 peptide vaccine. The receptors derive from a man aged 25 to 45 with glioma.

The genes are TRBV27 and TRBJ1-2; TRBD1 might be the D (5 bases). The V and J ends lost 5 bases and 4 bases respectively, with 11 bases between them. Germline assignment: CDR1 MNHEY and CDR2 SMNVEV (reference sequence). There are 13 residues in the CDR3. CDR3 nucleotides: TGTGCCAGCAGTCTCCCCGGGGGCTATGGCTACACCTTC. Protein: CASSLPGGYGYTF.

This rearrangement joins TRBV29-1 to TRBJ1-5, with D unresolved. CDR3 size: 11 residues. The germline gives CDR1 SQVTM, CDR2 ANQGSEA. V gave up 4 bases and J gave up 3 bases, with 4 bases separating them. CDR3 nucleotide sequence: TGCAGCGTTGGTGACAATCAGCCCCAGCATTTT. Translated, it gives CSVGDNQPQHF.

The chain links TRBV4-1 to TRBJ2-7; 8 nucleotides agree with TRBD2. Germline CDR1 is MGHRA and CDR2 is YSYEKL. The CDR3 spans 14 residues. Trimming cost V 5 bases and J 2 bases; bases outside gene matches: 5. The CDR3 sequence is CASSFGLAAYEQYF. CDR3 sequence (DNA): TGCGCCAGCAGCTTCGGACTAGCCGCCTACGAGCAGTACTTC.

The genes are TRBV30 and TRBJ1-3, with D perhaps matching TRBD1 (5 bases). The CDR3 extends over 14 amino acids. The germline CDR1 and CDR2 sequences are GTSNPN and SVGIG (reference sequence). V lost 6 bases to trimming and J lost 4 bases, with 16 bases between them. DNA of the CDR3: TGTGCCTGTACAGGTCGCCAAAACGGAAACACCATATATTTT. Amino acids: CACTGRQNGNTIYF.

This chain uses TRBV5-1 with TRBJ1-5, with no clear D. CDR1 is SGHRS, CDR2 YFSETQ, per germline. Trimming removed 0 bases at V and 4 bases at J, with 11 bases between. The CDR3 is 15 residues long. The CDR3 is CASSLAGRPNQPQHF. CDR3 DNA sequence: TGCGCCAGCAGCTTGGCCGGGAGGCCGAATCAGCCCCAGCATTTT.

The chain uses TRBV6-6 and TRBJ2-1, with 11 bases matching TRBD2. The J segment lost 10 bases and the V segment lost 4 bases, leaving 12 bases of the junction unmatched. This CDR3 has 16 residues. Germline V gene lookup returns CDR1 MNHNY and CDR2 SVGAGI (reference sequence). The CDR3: CASSSPGLAARGEQFF. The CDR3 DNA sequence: TGTGCCAGCAGTTCTCCGGGACTAGCGGCGAGAGGGGAGCAGTTCTTC.

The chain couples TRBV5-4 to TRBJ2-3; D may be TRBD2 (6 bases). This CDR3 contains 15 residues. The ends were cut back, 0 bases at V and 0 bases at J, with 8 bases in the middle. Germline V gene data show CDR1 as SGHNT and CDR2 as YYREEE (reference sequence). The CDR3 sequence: CASSLGGDSTDTQYF. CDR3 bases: TGTGCCAGCAGCTTGGGGGGGGATAGCACAGATACGCAGTATTTT.

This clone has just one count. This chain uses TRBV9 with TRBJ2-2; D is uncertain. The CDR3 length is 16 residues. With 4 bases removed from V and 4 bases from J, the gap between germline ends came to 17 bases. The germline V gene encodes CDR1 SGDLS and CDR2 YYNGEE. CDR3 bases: TGTGCCAGCAGCCCACCCTCCCCGAGGAGCACCGGGGAGCTGTTTTTT. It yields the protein CASSPPSPRSTGELFF.

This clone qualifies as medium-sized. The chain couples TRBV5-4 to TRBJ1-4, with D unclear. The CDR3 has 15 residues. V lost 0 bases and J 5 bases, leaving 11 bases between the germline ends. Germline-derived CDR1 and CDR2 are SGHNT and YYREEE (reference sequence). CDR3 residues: CASSLEDGLNEKLFF. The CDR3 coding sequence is TGTGCCAGCAGCTTGGAGGACGGTCTAAATGAAAAACTGTTTTTT.

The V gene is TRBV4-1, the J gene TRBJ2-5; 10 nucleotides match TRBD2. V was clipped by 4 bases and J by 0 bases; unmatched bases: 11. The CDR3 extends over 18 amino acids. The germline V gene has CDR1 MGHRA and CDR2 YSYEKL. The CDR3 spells CASSPQRVAGGHQETQYF. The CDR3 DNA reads TGCGCCAGCAGCCCCCAGCGGGTAGCGGGAGGCCACCAAGAGACCCAGTACTTC.

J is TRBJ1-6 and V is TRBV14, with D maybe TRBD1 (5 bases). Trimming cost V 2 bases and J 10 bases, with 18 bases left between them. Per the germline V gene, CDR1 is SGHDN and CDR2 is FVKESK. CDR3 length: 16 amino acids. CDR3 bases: TGTGCCAGCAGCCAAAGGGAAGGTTCGGGGCGGTCACCCCTCCACTTT. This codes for CASSQREGSGRSPLHF.

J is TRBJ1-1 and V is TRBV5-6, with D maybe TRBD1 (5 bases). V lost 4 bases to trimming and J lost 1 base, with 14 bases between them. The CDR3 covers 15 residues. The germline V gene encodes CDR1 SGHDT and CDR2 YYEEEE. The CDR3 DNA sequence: TGTGCCAGCAGCCCCGTCGGGACTCCGAACACTGAAGCTTTCTTT. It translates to CASSPVGTPNTEAFF.

The CDR3 nucleotides read TGTGCCAGCGGGGAGAACACTGAAGCTTTCTTT. Amino acids: CASGENTEAFF. This chain links TRBV19 with TRBJ1-1, with D unclear. Deletions cut 9 bases from V and 1 base from J, with 6 bases between. Germline V gives CDR1 LNHDA, CDR2 SQIVND (reference sequence). This CDR3 comprises 11 residues.

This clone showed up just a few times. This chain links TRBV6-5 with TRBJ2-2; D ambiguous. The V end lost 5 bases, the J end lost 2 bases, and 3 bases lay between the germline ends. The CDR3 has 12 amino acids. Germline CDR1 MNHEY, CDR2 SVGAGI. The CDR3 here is CASSPNTGELFF. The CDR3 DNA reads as TGTGCCAGCAGTCCAAACACCGGGGAGCTGTTTTTT.

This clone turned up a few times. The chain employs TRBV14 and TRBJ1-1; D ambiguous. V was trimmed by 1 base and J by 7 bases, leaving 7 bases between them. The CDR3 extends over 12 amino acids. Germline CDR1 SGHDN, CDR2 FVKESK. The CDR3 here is CASSQVLFEAFF. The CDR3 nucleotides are TGTGCCAGCAGCCAAGTACTGTTTGAAGCTTTCTTT.

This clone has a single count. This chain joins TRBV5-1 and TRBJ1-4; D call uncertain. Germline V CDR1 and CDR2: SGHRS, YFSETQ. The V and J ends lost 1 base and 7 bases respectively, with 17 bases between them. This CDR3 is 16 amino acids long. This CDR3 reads CASSLKAPKDGEKLFF. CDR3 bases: TGCGCCAGCAGCTTGAAGGCCCCCAAGGATGGTGAAAAACTGTTTTTT.

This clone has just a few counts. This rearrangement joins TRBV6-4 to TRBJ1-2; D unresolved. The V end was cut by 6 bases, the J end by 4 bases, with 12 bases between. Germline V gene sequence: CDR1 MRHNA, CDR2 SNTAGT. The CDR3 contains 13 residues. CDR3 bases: TGTGCCAGCAGCGAGCTGTTAGGCTATGGCTACACCTTC. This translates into CASSELLGYGYTF.

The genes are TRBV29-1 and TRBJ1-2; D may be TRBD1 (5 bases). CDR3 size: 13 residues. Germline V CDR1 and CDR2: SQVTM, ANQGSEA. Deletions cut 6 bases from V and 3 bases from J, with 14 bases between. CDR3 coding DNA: TGCAGCGTGGCCCCCAGGGTGGACTATGGCTACACCTTC. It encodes CSVAPRVDYGYTF.

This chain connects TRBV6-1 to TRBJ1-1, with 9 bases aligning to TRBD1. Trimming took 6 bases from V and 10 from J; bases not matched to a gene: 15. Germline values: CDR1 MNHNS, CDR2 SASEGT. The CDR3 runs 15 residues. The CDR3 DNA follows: TGTGCCAGCAGCCCGGGACAGGGTGGGAGTGATAGAGCTTTCTTT. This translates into CASSPGQGGSDRAFF.

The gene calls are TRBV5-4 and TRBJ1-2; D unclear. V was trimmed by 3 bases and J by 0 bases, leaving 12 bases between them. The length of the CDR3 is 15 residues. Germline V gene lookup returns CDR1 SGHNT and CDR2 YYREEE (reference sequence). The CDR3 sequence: CASSSPIQPNYGYTF. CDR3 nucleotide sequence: TGTGCCAGCAGCTCACCCATTCAGCCTAACTATGGCTACACCTTC.

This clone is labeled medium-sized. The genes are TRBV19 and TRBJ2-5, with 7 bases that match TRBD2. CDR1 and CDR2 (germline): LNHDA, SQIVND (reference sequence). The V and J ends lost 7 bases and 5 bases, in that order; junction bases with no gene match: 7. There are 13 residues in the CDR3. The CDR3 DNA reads TGTGCCAGTACCACGGGGACTAAGGAGACCCAGTACTTC. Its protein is CASTTGTKETQYF.

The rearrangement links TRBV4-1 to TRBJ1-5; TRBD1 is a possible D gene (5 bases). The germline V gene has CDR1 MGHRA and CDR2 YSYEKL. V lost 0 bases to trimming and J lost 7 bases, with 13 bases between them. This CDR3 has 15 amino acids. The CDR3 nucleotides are TGCGCCAGCAGCCAAGATTGGGGGAGAGAACAGCCCCAGCATTTT. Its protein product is CASSQDWGREQPQHF.

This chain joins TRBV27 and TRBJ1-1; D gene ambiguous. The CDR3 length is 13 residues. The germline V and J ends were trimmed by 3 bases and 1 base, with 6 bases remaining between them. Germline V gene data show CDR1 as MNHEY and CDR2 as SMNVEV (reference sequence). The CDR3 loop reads CASSFFRNTEAFF. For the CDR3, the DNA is TGTGCCAGCAGTTTCTTTAGGAACACTGAAGCTTTCTTT.

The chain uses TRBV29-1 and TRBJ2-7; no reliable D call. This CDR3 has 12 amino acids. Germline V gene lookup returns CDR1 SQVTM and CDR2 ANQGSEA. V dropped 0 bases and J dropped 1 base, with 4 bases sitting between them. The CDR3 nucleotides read TGCAGCGTTGAAGACAGGTCCTACGAGCAGTACTTC. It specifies CSVEDRSYEQYF.